This is a list of T cell receptor beta chains from one sample in a study of blood T cell repertoires in COVID-19. Sequenced by immunoSEQ multiplex PCR; TCRdb stores in-frame clones only, minus some. The data show 200,000 or so clones, roughly 84% seen once. The material sequenced was peripheral blood. These receptor sequences come from a woman under 40 who had recovered from COVID-19. The conserved cysteine and the conserved F or W are not part of the CDR3 here.

V gene	J gene	CDR3 protein
TRBV9	TRBJ2-1	ASSGVSEQF
TRBV5-1	TRBJ2-2	ASSLQGTGELF
TRBV7-9	TRBJ2-2	ASSPPQGRTSGELF
TRBV19	TRBJ2-5	ASSMEGSVGTQY
TRBV6-5	TRBJ1-1	AAGDGFAEAF
TRBV6-5	TRBJ1-5	AGGVGGNQPQH
TRBV28	TRBJ2-7	ASSLGGSEQY
TRBV3-1/TRBV3-2	TRBJ2-5	ASQGDTWQETQY
TRBV28	TRBJ1-5	ASSLTGYQPQH
TRBV29-1	TRBJ1-5	SVFEGGTGANQPQH
TRBV5-1	TRBJ2-7	ASSPDRGTYEQY
TRBV30	TRBJ1-2	AWSPAGGNGYT
TRBV27	TRBJ2-5	ASSLSPTGRGALRQGETQY
TRBV28	TRBJ1-3	ASSLGPYSGNTIY
TRBV28	TRBJ2-2	ASGTSGRSGTGELF
TRBV7-3	TRBJ2-1	ASSFFEREGEQF
TRBV5-1	TRBJ2-3	ASRTQVSTDTQY
TRBV7-3	TRBJ2-1	ASSYRDSREQF
TRBV6-6	TRBJ1-4	ASRITGANEKLF
TRBV28	TRBJ1-2	ASSLSYRNYGYT
TRBV3-1/TRBV3-2	TRBJ1-2	ASSLSQDRSNYGYT
TRBV6-5	TRBJ2-5	ASSYRHGTGQETQY
TRBV18	TRBJ2-5	ASSRSQSQETQY
TRBV30	TRBJ2-3	AWCLAGDTQY
TRBV28	TRBJ2-1	ASSSYGTSSYNEQF
TRBV6-5	TRBJ1-1	ASSYQGTNTEAF
TRBV4-1	TRBJ2-7	ASSQILTGAYEQY
TRBV12-3/TRBV12-4	TRBJ1-3	ASRQASGNTIY
TRBV7-6	TRBJ2-7	ASSLDGTNSYEQY
TRBV30	TRBJ2-7	AWMALAHEQY
TRBV11-2	TRBJ2-2	ASSPGSRAHTGELF
TRBV18	TRBJ1-1	ASSPGGRAF
TRBV5-4	TRBJ2-1	ASSWDSQEQF
TRBV21-1	TRBJ2-7	ASSKYTPPPTTIAGGLTYEQY
TRBV10-2	TRBJ2-1	ASSESTSFSEQF
TRBV18	TRBJ2-5	ASSPSLATPQETQY
TRBV2	TRBJ2-3	ASSVAAPSTDTQY
TRBV5-4	TRBJ2-3	ACGTSGMSQHTQY
TRBV9	TRBJ1-2	ASSGRVSYGYT
TRBV5-1	TRBJ1-3	ASSLDSSGNTIY
TRBV19	TRBJ1-2	ASSLRTGFGYT
TRBV5-6	TRBJ2-1	ASSLGVYKSSYNEQF
TRBV18	TRBJ1-2	ASSPLEGNYGYT
TRBV29-1	TRBJ2-3	SVEDATSGTDTQY
TRBV28	TRBJ1-1	ASSVPGQGPGHTEAF
TRBV24-1	TRBJ1-5	ATSEGGSARQDPRNQPQH
TRBV7-9	TRBJ2-7	ASSLGRAHEQY
TRBV5-1	TRBJ2-7	ASSLASGITYEQY
TRBV6-2/TRBV6-3	TRBJ1-5	ASSPGGGRGNQPQH
TRBV7-9	TRBJ2-5	ASSGTSGRLETQY
TRBV11-2	TRBJ2-7	ASSPAPLDAPQY
TRBV5-1	TRBJ2-7	ASSLAPGNAYEQY
TRBV6-6	TRBJ2-7	ASSYSGVSGEQY
TRBV12-3/TRBV12-4	TRBJ1-5	ASRGTGEGPQH
TRBV2	TRBJ2-5	ASSRGLAGETQY
TRBV29-1	TRBJ1-1	SVEGEDTEAF
TRBV7-9	TRBJ1-6	ASSLGGTGFRSPLH
TRBV30	TRBJ2-1	ASTSGNLNEQF
TRBV5-1	TRBJ2-1	ASSSRGRLAGGAINEQF